The 18 T cell receptor beta chains below were found in one sample sequenced in a study of cytomegalovirus exposure and HLA in healthy donors. A multiplex PCR was run with 60 Vbeta primers and 13 Jbeta primers. Clones were sequenced by immunoSEQ multiplex PCR, and TCRdb holds only the in-frame ones, with some missing. The sample shows about 100,000 clones, approximately 80% of them seen only once. The specimen sequenced was PBMCs. The receptors here all came from a woman aged 18 to 35 in good health and CMV-seronegative.

The J gene is TRBJ2-1, the V gene TRBV14, with a possible D match to TRBD2 (6 bases). Germline V gene lookup returns CDR1 SGHDN and CDR2 FVKESK. V shed 3 bases and J shed 4 bases, with 10 bases lying between them. CDR3 length equals 14 residues. This chain's CDR3 is CASSQAGIYNEQFF. The CDR3 DNA reads as TGTGCCAGCAGCCAGGCGGGGATTTACAATGAGCAGTTCTTC.

On this clone: One junction end disagrees with the germline gene, perhaps due to a read error. The chain employs TRBV2 and TRBJ2-4; D is possibly TRBD1 (6 bases). The CDR3 covers 16 residues. Germline V gene lookup returns CDR1 SNHLY and CDR2 FYNNEI. The DNA of the CDR3 is TGTGCCAGCGGTGAGTCCAGGGGATTAGCCAAAAACATTCAGTACTTC. This translates into CASGESRGLAKNIQYF. Full variable domain (rest looked up from reference TRBV2 and TRBJ2-4): EPEVTQTPSHQVTQMGQEVILRCVPISNHLYFYWYRQILGQKVEFLVSFYNNEISEKSEIFDDQFSVERPDGSNFTLKIRSTKLEDSAMYFCASGESRGLAKNIQYFGAGTRLSVL.

The V gene is TRBV28, the J gene TRBJ1-2, with 7 bases identical to TRBD1. V lost 2 bases, J lost 6 bases, and 9 bases stayed unmatched. CDR1 MDHEN and CDR2 SYDVKM come from the germline V gene. This CDR3 comprises 15 residues. This chain's CDR3 is CASSLPQGGAHGYTF. DNA of the CDR3: TGTGCCAGCAGTTTACCCCAAGGGGGCGCCCATGGCTACACCTTC.

The chain employs TRBV30 and TRBJ1-6; 7 bases map to TRBD1. The CDR3 extends over 16 amino acids. Germline V CDR1 and CDR2: GTSNPN, SVGIG (reference sequence). V was clipped by 7 bases and J by 4 bases; unmatched bases: 13. The CDR3 DNA reads as TGTGCCTCGTCGCAGGGGGTGGGACAATATAATTCACCCCTCCACTTT. Amino acid sequence: CASSQGVGQYNSPLHF.

This clone occurred once. The chain couples TRBV28 to TRBJ2-7; 7 bases are shared with TRBD2. The trim removed 6 bases at V and 2 bases at J, leaving 7 bases unmatched. Germline CDR1 reads MDHEN; CDR2 reads SYDVKM. CDR3 length: 14 residues. The CDR3 spells CASRPSGGPYEQYF. CDR3 DNA: TGTGCCAGCAGGCCTAGCGGAGGGCCCTACGAGCAGTACTTC. The complete variable domain, with remaining parts taken from reference TRBV28 and TRBJ2-7, reads DVKVTQSSRYLVKRTGEKVFLECVQDMDHENMFWYRQDPGLGLRLIYFSYDVKMKEKGDIPEGYSVSREKKERFSLILESASTNQTSMYLCASRPSGGPYEQYFGPGTRLTVT.

The chain joins TRBV10-1 to TRBJ2-7, with TRBD1 as a possible D gene (6 bases). The V gene lost 9 bases and the J gene lost 3 bases, with 12 bases spanning the gap. Per germline, CDR1 WNHNN and CDR2 SYGVQD (reference sequence). CDR3 length: 12 residues. The CDR3 region is CASPTGRYEQYF. The CDR3 DNA sequence: TGCGCCAGTCCTACAGGGCGCTACGAGCAGTACTTC.

This clone was counted once. The gene calls are TRBV7-8 and TRBJ1-3; D unclear. V lost 3 bases to trimming and J lost 4 bases, with 4 bases between them. The germline gives CDR1 SGHVS, CDR2 FQNEAQ. The length of the CDR3 is 12 residues. This CDR3 is CASSFLGNTIYF. CDR3 DNA sequence: TGTGCCAGCAGCTTTCTGGGAAACACCATATATTTT.

The rearrangement links TRBV6-4 to TRBJ1-2; possible D gene TRBD1, 6 bases. This CDR3 has 16 amino acids. The germline CDR1 and CDR2 sequences are MRHNA and SNTAGT. V gave up 0 bases and J gave up 8 bases, with 19 bases separating them. The CDR3 loop reads CASSDSGPTGSLGYTF. Written as DNA, the CDR3 is TGTGCCAGCAGTGACTCGGGGCCGACAGGCAGTTTAGGCTACACCTTC.

V gene TRBV5-4 combines with J gene TRBJ2-3; TRBD1 matches at 7 bases. This CDR3 comprises 15 residues. The germline CDR1 and CDR2 sequences are SGHNT and YYREEE (reference sequence). The trim removed 5 bases at V and 4 bases at J, leaving 10 bases unmatched. Here the CDR3 reads CASSYDRVFADTQYF. CDR3 DNA sequence: TGTGCCAGCAGTTACGACAGGGTGTTCGCAGATACGCAGTATTTT.

The chain joins TRBV30 to TRBJ1-1; D is ambiguous. V lost 3 bases, J lost 0 bases, and 5 bases lay in between. CDR3 length: 12 amino acids. Germline V gene data show CDR1 as GTSNPN and CDR2 as SVGIG (reference sequence). The CDR3 is CAWRGVNTEAFF. The DNA for the CDR3 is TGTGCCTGGAGGGGAGTGAACACTGAAGCTTTCTTT.

The chain carries TRBV5-1 and TRBJ1-2, with 7 bases identical to TRBD1. This CDR3 spans 13 amino acids. Per the germline V gene, CDR1 is SGHRS and CDR2 is YFSETQ. Trimming took 1 base from V and 3 from J; bases not matched to a gene: 0. CDR3 amino acids: CASSLTGDYGYTF. CDR3 coding DNA: TGCGCCAGCAGCTTGACAGGGGACTATGGCTACACCTTC.

This rearrangement joins TRBV4-3 to TRBJ1-2; tentatively, D is TRBD1 (6 bases). Germline assignment: CDR1 LGHNA and CDR2 YSLEER. V was clipped by 1 base and J by 5 bases, with 14 bases between them. This CDR3 region has 15 residues. The CDR3, as DNA: TGCGCCAGCAGCCAAGTCTGGGGGCCGGGGTATGGCTACACCTTC. Translated: CASSQVWGPGYGYTF.

The chain joins TRBV30 to TRBJ2-6, with D possibly matching TRBD1 (6 bases). Germline values: CDR1 GTSNPN, CDR2 SVGIG (reference sequence). V was clipped by 4 bases and J by 2 bases, with 9 bases between them. This CDR3 is built from 14 residues. The DNA for the CDR3 is TGTGCCTGGACCAACAGGGCTGGGGCCAACGTCCTGACTTTC. Protein product: CAWTNRAGANVLTF.

V gene TRBV6-6 combines with J gene TRBJ1-3; TRBD1 might be the D (6 bases). CDR3 size: 15 residues. Germline V gene data show CDR1 as MNHNY and CDR2 as SVGAGI (reference sequence). Trimming left V 6 bases short and J 0 bases short, with 12 bases between. The CDR3 nucleotides are TGTGCCAGCAGGCTACAGGGCATCTCTGGAAACACCATATATTTT. Translated, it gives CASRLQGISGNTIYF.

The genes are TRBV11-2 and TRBJ2-1; TRBD2 aligns across 7 bases. Trimming took 3 bases from V and 3 from J; bases not matched to a gene: 11. This CDR3 contains 17 residues. CDR1 and CDR2 from the germline V gene are SGHAT and FQNNGV. CDR3 bases: TGTGCCAGCAGCTTTAACCAGCGGGAAATGGTCTACAATGAGCAGTTCTTC. Translation: CASSFNQREMVYNEQFF.

This clone was counted once. This chain links TRBV30 with TRBJ2-5; TRBD2 agrees at 7 bases. TRBJ2-7 explains the end of the DNA better; the J call may be wrong. CDR3 length equals 16 residues. In germline, CDR1 is GTSNPN, CDR2 SVGIG (reference sequence). The CDR3 bases are TGTGCCTGGAGCGATTGGAGCGGGACGGGTGGGGACGAGCAGTACTTC. This translates into CAWSDWSGTGGDEQYF.

The V gene is TRBV13, the J gene TRBJ1-1; 9 bases fit TRBD1. The V and J ends lost 1 base and 1 base, in that order; junction bases with no gene match: 1. The V gene's germline CDR1 is PRHDT and CDR2 FYEKMQ (reference sequence). This CDR3 has 15 amino acids. Written as DNA, the CDR3 is TGTGCCAGCAGCTTAGCGGGACAGGGGAACACTGAAGCTTTCTTT. As protein: CASSLAGQGNTEAFF.

The chain couples TRBV18 to TRBJ1-4, with 9 positions matching TRBD1. Germline CDR1 reads KGHSH; CDR2 reads LQKENI. The CDR3 extends over 13 amino acids. V trimming: 8 bases; J trimming: 5 bases; junction bases outside the gene matches: 3. The CDR3 sequence: CASRGTGNEKLFF. CDR3 DNA: TGTGCCAGCCGAGGGACAGGGAATGAAAAACTGTTTTTT.